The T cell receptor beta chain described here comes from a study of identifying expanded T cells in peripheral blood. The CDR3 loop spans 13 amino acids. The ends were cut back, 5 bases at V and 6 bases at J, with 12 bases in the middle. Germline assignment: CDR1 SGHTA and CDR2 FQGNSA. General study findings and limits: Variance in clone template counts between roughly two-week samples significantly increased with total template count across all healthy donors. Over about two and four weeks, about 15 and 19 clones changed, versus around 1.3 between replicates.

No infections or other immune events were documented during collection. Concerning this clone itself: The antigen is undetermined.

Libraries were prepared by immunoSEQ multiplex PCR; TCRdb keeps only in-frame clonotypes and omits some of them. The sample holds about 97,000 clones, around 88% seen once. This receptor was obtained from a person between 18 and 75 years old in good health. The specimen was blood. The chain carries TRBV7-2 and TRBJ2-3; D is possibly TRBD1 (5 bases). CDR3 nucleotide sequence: TGTGCCAGCAGCGACAGTTCAGGGGATACGCAGTATTTT. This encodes CASSDSSGDTQYF.